Listed below are T cell receptor beta chains from one sample, sequenced in a study of blood T cell repertoires in COVID-19. Assay used: immunoSEQ multiplex PCR; TCRdb lists only in-frame clones, some missing. The repertoire holds fewer than 350,000 clones, with 81% as singletons. The specimen sequenced was peripheral blood. The source is a woman aged 55 to 70 with active or convalescent COVID-19. Each CDR3 is given with its conserved first and last residue. D genes are given only for firm matches. The size field is filled for only some rows; it gives once, few, many or a size class.

D,size,V,J,DNA,CDR3
NA,NA,TRBV24-1,TRBJ1-2,TGTGCCACCAGTGATGATACCGGGACATGGAGTGGCTACACCTTC,CATSDDTGTWSGYTF
TRBD1,NA,TRBV6-6,TRBJ1-1,TGTGCCAGCACTTGGACAGGTGAGACGTCTGAAGCTTTCTTT,CASTWTGETSEAFF
TRBD2,once,TRBV5-1,TRBJ2-3,TGCGCCAGCAGCTTGAGGGGCGGGGGGGCCCCAGATACGCAGTATTTT,CASSLRGGGAPDTQYF
TRBD1,NA,TRBV5-4,TRBJ1-1,TGTGCCAGCAGCTTAGATCGACAGGGGAGGATTTTGAACACTGAAGCTTTCTTT,CASSLDRQGRILNTEAFF
NA,few,TRBV6-1,TRBJ1-1,TGTGCCAGCAGTGAAGCACAGAGTAGAGGGGGATTT,CASSEAQSRGGF
NA,NA,TRBV25-1,TRBJ1-6,TGTGCCAGCAGTGAGTATCGACATAAAAATTCACCCCTCCACTTT,CASSEYRHKNSPLHF
NA,NA,TRBV18,TRBJ2-1,TGTGCCAGCTCACCACCGAACAGGGAGATCATGGATGAGCAGTTCTTC,CASSPPNREIMDEQFF
NA,NA,TRBV12-3/TRBV12-4,TRBJ2-7,TGTGCCAGCAGTCCGAGGGGGATTGAGCAGTACTTC,CASSPRGIEQYF
NA,NA,TRBV7-3,TRBJ1-1,TGTGCCAGCAGCCGACAGGAGAACACTGAAGCTTTCTTT,CASSRQENTEAFF
NA,NA,TRBV6-1,TRBJ1-2,TGTGCCAGCAGTGAAGGGCAGGCCGCTAACTATGGCTACACCTTC,CASSEGQAANYGYTF
NA,NA,TRBV19,TRBJ2-1,TGTGCCAGTAGCTTTGGGGGCCTTACAGCAAATGAGCAGTTCTTC,CASSFGGLTANEQFF
TRBD2,once,TRBV18,TRBJ2-5,TGTGCCAGCTCACCATCGGGAGGGGAGACCCAGTACTTC,CASSPSGGETQYF
NA,NA,TRBV11-2,TRBJ1-3,TGTGCCAGCAGCTTAGATCGGGGTTCCTCTGGAAACACCATATATTTT,CASSLDRGSSGNTIYF
NA,NA,TRBV6-5,TRBJ2-2,TGTGCCAGCAGTTACCGGACAGGGGAGCTGTTTTTT,CASSYRTGELFF
TRBD1,NA,TRBV6-5,TRBJ2-7,TGTGCCAGCAGTCTAGGGGGCACCTCCTACGAGCAGTACTTC,CASSLGGTSYEQYF
NA,NA,TRBV28,TRBJ2-4,TGTGCCACCTTGGGAGGCAGTCTGGCCAAAAACATTCAGTACTTC,CATLGGSLAKNIQYF
TRBD1,NA,TRBV5-3,TRBJ1-3,TGTGCCAGAAGTCAGGACAGGGGTCGTTGCGGAAACACCATATATTTT,CARSQDRGRCGNTIYF
TRBD2,NA,TRBV7-2,TRBJ2-3,TGTGCCAGCAGCCAGGGACTAGCGGGGGGGCGTGCAGATACGCAGTATTTT,CASSQGLAGGRADTQYF
TRBD1,NA,TRBV15,TRBJ1-2,TGTGCCACCAGCAGAGGGACAGGGGGTAACTATGGCTACACCTTC,CATSRGTGGNYGYTF
TRBD1,NA,TRBV6-6,TRBJ2-7,TGTGCCAGCAGTAGACAGGGGGGGGGCTACGAGCAGTACTTC,CASSRQGGGYEQYF
NA,few,TRBV6-5,TRBJ1-4,TGTGCCAGCAGGAGGGGGAGACAGGAAAAACTGTTTTTT,CASRRGRQEKLFF
NA,NA,TRBV7-2,TRBJ2-6,TGTGCCAGCAGCTTCAGCGTCGGGGCCAACGTCCTGACTTTC,CASSFSVGANVLTF
NA,NA,TRBV4-3,TRBJ1-1,TGCGCCAGCAGCCAAGATCTGGGCAGAAACACTGAAGCTTTCTTT,CASSQDLGRNTEAFF
NA,NA,TRBV24-1,TRBJ2-1,TGTGCCACCAGTGATTCCTTTCGGAATGAGCAGTTCTTC,CATSDSFRNEQFF
NA,NA,TRBV5-6,TRBJ2-2,TGTGCCAGCAGCTTGGCCGGAGCGGTGTTTGGCGGGGAGCTGTTTTTT,CASSLAGAVFGGELFF
NA,few,TRBV5-1,TRBJ2-7,TGCGCCAGCAGCCCTGGGGGCTTAAGCTCCTACGAGCAGTACTTC,CASSPGGLSSYEQYF
NA,NA,TRBV20-1,TRBJ1-2,TGCAGTGCTAGTCCCCTCGGGTCTGGCTACACCTTC,CSASPLGSGYTF
TRBD1,NA,TRBV10-3,TRBJ1-1,TGTGCCATCAGTGAGTCGAGGAGACAGGGCATGAACACTGAAGCTTTCTTT,CAISESRRQGMNTEAFF
NA,NA,TRBV7-9,TRBJ1-1,TGTGCCAGCAGCTTGCGGGGTTTGGACACTGAAGCTTTCTTT,CASSLRGLDTEAFF
NA,once,TRBV4-3,TRBJ2-5,TGCGCCAGCAGCCAAGGGGTCTCGGATAGGGGGGGGACCCAGTACTTC,CASSQGVSDRGGTQYF
NA,NA,TRBV6-5,TRBJ1-2,TGTGCCAGCGCCCCAACGAGGGTTCGCTATGGCTACACCTTC,CASAPTRVRYGYTF
NA,NA,TRBV4-1,TRBJ2-6,TGCGCCAGCTCTCTGAGAGGGCAGGGGGGAACTGGGGCCAACGTCCTGACTTTC,CASSLRGQGGTGANVLTF
NA,NA,TRBV12-2,TRBJ1-3,TGTGCAAGTCGATGGAGCCTCGGGTCCGGAAACACCATATATTTT,CASRWSLGSGNTIYF
TRBD1,few,TRBV25-1,TRBJ1-2,TGTGCCAGCAGTATAGGGACAGGGGGCGGCTATGGCTACACCTTC,CASSIGTGGGYGYTF
TRBD1,NA,TRBV19,TRBJ2-1,TGTGCCAGCACATACAGGGGGCTGAATGAGCAGTTCTTC,CASTYRGLNEQFF
TRBD1,NA,TRBV5-8,TRBJ1-2,TGTGCCAGCAGCCAGCAGACAGGGACCTATGGCTACACCTTC,CASSQQTGTYGYTF
TRBD2,NA,TRBV13,TRBJ2-2,TGTGCCAGCAGTATACTAGCGGGGGAGCATGGGGAGCTGTTTTTT,CASSILAGEHGELFF
NA,NA,TRBV19,TRBJ1-2,TGTGCCAGTACCCTCGGGGGGGACTATGGCTACACCTTC,CASTLGGDYGYTF
NA,NA,TRBV4-1,TRBJ2-3,TGCGCCAGCAGCCAGGGGCAATGGGGCAGGGCCGGCACAGATACGCAGTATTTT,CASSQGQWGRAGTDTQYF
NA,NA,TRBV7-9,TRBJ1-1,TGTGCCAGCAGCGCCTCTAGTGGCACTGAAGCTTTCTTT,CASSASSGTEAFF
NA,NA,TRBV12-3/TRBV12-4,TRBJ2-1,TGTGCCACGACTACTTCAGTCAACAATGAGCAGTTCTTC,CATTTSVNNEQFF
NA,NA,TRBV19,TRBJ1-1,TGTGCCAGTACCCCCGAAAATCACCCCGGTACCACTGAAGCTTTCTTT,CASTPENHPGTTEAFF
NA,few,TRBV4-2,TRBJ1-3,TGTGCCAGCAGCCAAGTAGGGACACAATGGGGAGCTGGAAACACCATATATTTT,CASSQVGTQWGAGNTIYF
TRBD2,once,TRBV10-1,TRBJ2-1,TGCGCCAGCAGTGAGTCGAGCGGGGACAATGAGCAGTTCTTC,CASSESSGDNEQFF
NA,NA,TRBV12-3/TRBV12-4,TRBJ2-1,TGTGCCAGCAGTTTTGAGGGCCTTGAGCAGTTCTTC,CASSFEGLEQFF
TRBD1,few,TRBV2,TRBJ1-4,TGTGCCAGCAGTGCCCTCAGGGGGGAGAATGAAAAACTGTTTTTT,CASSALRGENEKLFF
NA,NA,TRBV30,TRBJ1-3,TGTGCCTGGAGTGCTCCCCCTGGAAACACCATATATTTT,CAWSAPPGNTIYF
NA,NA,TRBV6-4,TRBJ2-2,TGTGCCAGCAGTGACGGCGGCGGGTCCGGGGAGCTGTTTTTT,CASSDGGGSGELFF
NA,NA,TRBV6-5,TRBJ1-2,TGTGCCAGCGGGTCTCGACCCCAGGGGTACACCTTC,CASGSRPQGYTF
NA,NA,TRBV9,TRBJ1-4,TGTGCCAGCAGCGCTTTGACAGCGGGGGATGAAAAACTGTTTTTT,CASSALTAGDEKLFF
TRBD1,NA,TRBV5-1,TRBJ1-2,TGCGCCAGCAGCTTGACAGGGGACTATGGCTACACCTTC,CASSLTGDYGYTF
NA,NA,TRBV6-1,TRBJ1-6,TGTGCCAGCAGTGAGAACAGGAATTCACCCCTCCACTTT,CASSENRNSPLHF
NA,NA,TRBV7-9,TRBJ2-7,TGTGCCAGCAGCTCACAGGGCAACGAGCAGTACTTC,CASSSQGNEQYF